This T cell receptor (beta chain) was recorded in a study of CXCR3-negative and CXCR3-positive naive CD8 T cells. Whole-study results and caveats: The study found that naive CXCR3-negative and CXCR3-positive cells shared TRBV-TRBJ usage, while memory cells differed. For CXCR3-positive naive cells, TRB CDR3s were more hydrophobic than those of CXCR3-negative naive cells. In both naive subsets diversity was comparably high, whereas memory CD8+ cells showed much lower diversity.

Points on this clonotype: Its antigen remains unknown.

CD45RO-CCR7+CD27+CD95- expression identified naive CD8+ T cells. This CDR3 spans 19 amino acids. Germline-derived CDR1 and CDR2 are SGHVS and FQNEAQ. Libraries were UMI-labeled 5' RACE TRB cDNA. TCRdb reworked the 5' RACE reads into one entry per CDR3 protein, no DNA. The listing contains 130,000 or so distinct CDR3 sequences. The sequencing sample was made of naive CXCR3+ CD8+ T cells from blood. Subset: CD45RO-CCR7+CD27+CD95- naive CD8+ T cells expressing CXCR3 (TNR3+). The rearrangement uses TRBV7-8 and TRBJ2-3; TCRdb gives TRBD2 as the D gene, but with no DNA this cannot be confirmed. This TCR derives from a human donor in good health. Some clones in this sample may be carry-over from other donors' samples. This CDR3 reads CASSSGLAGGTFSTDTQYF.